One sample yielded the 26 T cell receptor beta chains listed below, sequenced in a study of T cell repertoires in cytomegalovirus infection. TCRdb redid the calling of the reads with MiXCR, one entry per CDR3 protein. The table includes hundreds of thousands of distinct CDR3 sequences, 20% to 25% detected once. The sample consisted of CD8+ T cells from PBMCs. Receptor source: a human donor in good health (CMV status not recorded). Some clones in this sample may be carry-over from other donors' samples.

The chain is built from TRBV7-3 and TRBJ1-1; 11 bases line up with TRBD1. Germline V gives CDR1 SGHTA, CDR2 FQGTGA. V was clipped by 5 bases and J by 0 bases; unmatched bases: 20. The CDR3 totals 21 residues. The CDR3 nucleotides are TGTGCCAGCAGCACTACGCCGGGACAGGGGGAGGGAAGCCCAATGAACACTGAAGCTTTCTTT. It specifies CASSTTPGQGEGSPMNTEAFF. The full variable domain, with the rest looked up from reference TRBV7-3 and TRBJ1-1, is GAGVSQTPSNKVTEKGKYVELRCDPISGHTALYWYRQSLGQGPEFLIYFQGTGAADDSGLPNDRFFAVRPEGSVSTLKIQRTERGDSAVYLCASSTTPGQGEGSPMNTEAFFGQGTRLTVV.

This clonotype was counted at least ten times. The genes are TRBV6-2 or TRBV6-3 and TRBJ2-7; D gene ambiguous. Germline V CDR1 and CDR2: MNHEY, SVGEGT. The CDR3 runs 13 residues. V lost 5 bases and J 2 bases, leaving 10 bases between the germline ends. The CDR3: CASSDTGPYEQYV. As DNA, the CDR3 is TGTGCCAGCAGTGATACGGGTCCCTACGAGCAGTACGTC.

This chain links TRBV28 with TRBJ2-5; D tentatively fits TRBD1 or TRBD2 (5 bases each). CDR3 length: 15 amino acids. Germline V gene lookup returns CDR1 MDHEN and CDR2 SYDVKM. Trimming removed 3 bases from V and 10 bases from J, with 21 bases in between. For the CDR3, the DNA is TGTGCCAGCAGTTTCACCCGGGGCTCTACCAAAGACCAGTACTTC. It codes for CASSFTRGSTKDQYF.

CDR3 DNA: TGTGCCAGTAGTTCACCGGAGTTTGATGGAAACACCATATATTTT. Amino acid sequence: CASSSPEFDGNTIYF. The chain uses TRBV19 and TRBJ1-3; D is ambiguous. Germline assignment: CDR1 LNHDA and CDR2 SQIVND (reference sequence). Trimming pared 5 bases from V and 3 bases from J, leaving 14 bases between. The CDR3 sequence is 15 residues long.

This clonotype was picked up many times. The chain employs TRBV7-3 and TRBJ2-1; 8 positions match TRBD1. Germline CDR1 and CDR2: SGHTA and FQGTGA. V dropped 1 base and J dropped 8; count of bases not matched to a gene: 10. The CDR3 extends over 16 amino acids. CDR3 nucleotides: TGTGCCAGCAGCTTAAAGGACAGGGATATGCACGATGAGCAGTTCTTC. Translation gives CASSLKDRDMHDEQFF.

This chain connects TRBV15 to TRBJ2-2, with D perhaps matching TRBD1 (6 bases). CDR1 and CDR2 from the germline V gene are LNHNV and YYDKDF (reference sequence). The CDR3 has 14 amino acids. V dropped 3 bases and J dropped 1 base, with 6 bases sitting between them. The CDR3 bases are TGTGCCACCAGCAGGACAGGGAACACCGGGGAGCTGTTTTTT. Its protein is CATSRTGNTGELFF.

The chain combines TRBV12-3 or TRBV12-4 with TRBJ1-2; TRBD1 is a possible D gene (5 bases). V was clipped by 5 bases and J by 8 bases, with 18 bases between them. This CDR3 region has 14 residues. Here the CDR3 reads CASSPRTLQEGYTF. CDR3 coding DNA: TGTGCCAGCAGTCCGAGGACACTCCAGGAGGGCTACACCTTC.

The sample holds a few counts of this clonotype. CDR3 DNA: TGTGCCAGCAGTTACTCGAAAACTAGCGGGGACTACGAGCAGTACGTC. It encodes CASSYSKTSGDYEQYV. The rearrangement uses TRBV6-2 or TRBV6-3 and TRBJ2-7; 10 nucleotides agree with TRBD2. Germline lookup yields CDR1 MNHEY and CDR2 SVGEGT. Losses at the gene ends were 0 bases for V and 3 bases for J; bases not matched to a gene: 5. This CDR3 has 16 amino acids.

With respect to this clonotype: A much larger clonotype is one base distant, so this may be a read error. CDR3 loop: CASGQGADWAYNEQFF. In DNA, the CDR3 is TGTGCCAGCGGCCAAGGGGCGGATTGGGCCTACAATGAGCAGTTCTTC. The V and J genes are TRBV14 and TRBJ2-1, with a possible D match to TRBD1 (5 bases). This CDR3 has 16 amino acids. Germline V CDR1 and CDR2: SGHDN, FVKESK.

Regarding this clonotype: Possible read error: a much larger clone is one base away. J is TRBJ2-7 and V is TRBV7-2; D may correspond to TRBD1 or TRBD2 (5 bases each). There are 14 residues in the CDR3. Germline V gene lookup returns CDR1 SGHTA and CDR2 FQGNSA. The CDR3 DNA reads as TGTGCCAGCAGCTTAGCCAAAGGGACCTACGGGCAGTACTTC. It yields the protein CASSLAKGTYGQYF.

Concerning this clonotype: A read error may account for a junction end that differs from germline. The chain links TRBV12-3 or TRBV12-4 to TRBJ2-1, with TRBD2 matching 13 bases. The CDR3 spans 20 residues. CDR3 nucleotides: TGTGTCAGCAGAGGAGGGACGGCACTAGCGGGGGGGAGCTCCTACAATGAGCAGTTCTTC. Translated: CVSRGGTALAGGSSYNEQFF.

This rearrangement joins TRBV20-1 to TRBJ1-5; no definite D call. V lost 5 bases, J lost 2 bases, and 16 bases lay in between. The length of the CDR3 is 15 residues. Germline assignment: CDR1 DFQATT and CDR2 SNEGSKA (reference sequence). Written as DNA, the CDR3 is TGCAGTGCTGTGACCAATCTCGGAGGCAATCAGCCCCAGCATTTT. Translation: CSAVTNLGGNQPQHF.

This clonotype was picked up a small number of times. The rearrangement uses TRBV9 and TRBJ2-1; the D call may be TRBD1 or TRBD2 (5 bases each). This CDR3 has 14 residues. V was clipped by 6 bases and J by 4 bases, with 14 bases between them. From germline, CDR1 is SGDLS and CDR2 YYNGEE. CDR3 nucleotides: TGTGCCAGCACCCCAGGGACGGATTACAATGAGCAGTTCTTC. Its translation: CASTPGTDYNEQFF.

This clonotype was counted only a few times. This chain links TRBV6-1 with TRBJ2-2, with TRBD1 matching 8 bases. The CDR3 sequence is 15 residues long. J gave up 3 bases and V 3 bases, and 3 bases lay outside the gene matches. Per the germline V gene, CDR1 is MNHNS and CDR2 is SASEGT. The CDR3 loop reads CASSDRGLDTGELFF. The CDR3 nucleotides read TGTGCCAGCAGTGACAGGGGGCTCGACACCGGGGAGCTGTTTTTT.

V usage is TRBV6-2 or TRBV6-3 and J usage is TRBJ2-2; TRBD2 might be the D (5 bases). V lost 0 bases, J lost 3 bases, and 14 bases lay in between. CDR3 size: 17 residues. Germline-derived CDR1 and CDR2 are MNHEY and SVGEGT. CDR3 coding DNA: TGTGCCAGCAGTTACTCGAAAGCCGAACTAGACACCGGGGAGCTGTTTTTT. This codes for CASSYSKAELDTGELFF.

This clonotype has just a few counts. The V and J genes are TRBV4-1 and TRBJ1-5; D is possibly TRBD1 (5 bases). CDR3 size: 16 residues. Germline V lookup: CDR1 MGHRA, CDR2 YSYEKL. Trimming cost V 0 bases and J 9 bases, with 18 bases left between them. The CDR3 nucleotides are TGCGCCAGCAGCCAAGAGGGCGGGACCCCTAAGTGGCCCCAGCATTTT. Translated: CASSQEGGTPKWPQHF.

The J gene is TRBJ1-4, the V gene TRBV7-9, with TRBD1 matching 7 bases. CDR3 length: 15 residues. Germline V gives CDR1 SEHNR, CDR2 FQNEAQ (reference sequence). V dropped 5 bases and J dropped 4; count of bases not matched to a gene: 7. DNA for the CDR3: TGTGCCAGCAGCGGCGAGAGGGGGCTTAATGAAAAACTGTTTTTT. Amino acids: CASSGERGLNEKLFF.

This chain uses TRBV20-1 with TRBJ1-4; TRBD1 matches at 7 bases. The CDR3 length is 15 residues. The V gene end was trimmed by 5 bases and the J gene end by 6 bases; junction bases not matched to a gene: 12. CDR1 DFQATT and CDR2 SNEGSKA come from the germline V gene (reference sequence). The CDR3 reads CSALSPGTVHEKLFF. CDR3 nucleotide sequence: TGCAGTGCTTTGAGCCCCGGGACAGTTCATGAAAAACTGTTTTTT.

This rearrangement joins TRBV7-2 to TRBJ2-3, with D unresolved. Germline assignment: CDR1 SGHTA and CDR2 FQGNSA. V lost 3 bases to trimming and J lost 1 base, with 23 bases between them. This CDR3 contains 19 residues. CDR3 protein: CASSFGYRTASVGTDTQYF. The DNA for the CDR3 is TGTGCCAGCAGCTTTGGCTACCGTACGGCGTCGGTTGGCACAGATACGCAGTATTTT. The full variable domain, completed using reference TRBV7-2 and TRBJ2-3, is GAGVSQSPSNKVTEKGKDVELRCDPISGHTALYWYRQSLGQGLEFLIYFQGNSAPDKSGLPSDRFSAERTGGSVSTLTIQRTQQEDSAVYLCASSFGYRTASVGTDTQYFGPGTRLTVL.

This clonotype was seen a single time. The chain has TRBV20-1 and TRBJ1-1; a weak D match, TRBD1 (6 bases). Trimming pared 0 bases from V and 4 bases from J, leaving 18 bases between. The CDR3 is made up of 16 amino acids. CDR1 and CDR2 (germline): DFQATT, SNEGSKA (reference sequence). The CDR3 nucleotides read TGCAGTGCTAGAGATCGGCGGGACTCCAGGGGCACTGAAGCTTTCTTT. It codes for CSARDRRDSRGTEAFF.

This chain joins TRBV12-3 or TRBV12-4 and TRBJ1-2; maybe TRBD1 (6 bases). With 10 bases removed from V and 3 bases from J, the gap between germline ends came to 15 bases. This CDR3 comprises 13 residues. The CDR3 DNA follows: TGTGCCACCATGGTGGGGGCGGACTATGGCTACACCTTC. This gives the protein CATMVGADYGYTF.

In DNA form, the CDR3 reads TGCGCCAGCAGCCTTCGGACTAGCGGGGAGACAGATACGCAGTATTTT. Translated, it gives CASSLRTSGETDTQYF. The J gene is TRBJ2-3, the V gene TRBV4-1; TRBD2 agrees at 12 bases. The CDR3 totals 16 residues. V shed 4 bases and J 3 bases; nucleotides not matched to a gene: 5. CDR1 and CDR2 (germline): MGHRA, YSYEKL.

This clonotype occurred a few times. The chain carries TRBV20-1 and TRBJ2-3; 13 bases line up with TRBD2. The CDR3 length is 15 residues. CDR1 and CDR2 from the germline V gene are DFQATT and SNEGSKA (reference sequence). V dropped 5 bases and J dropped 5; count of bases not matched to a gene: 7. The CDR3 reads CSAVPGLAGVDTQYF. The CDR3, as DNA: TGCAGTGCTGTTCCAGGACTAGCGGGGGTAGATACGCAGTATTTT.

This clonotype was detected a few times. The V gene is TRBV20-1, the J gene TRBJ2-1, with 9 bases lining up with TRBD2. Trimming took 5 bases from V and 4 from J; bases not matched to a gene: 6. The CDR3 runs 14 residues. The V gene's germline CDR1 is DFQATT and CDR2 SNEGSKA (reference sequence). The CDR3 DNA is TGCAGTGCTGAAAAACTAGCGGGTTACAATGAGCAGTTCTTC. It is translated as CSAEKLAGYNEQFF.

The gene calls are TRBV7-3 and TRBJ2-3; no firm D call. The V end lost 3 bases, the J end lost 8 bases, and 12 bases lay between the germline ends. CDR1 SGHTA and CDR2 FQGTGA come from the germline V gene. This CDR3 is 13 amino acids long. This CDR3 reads CASSFLPGGTQYF. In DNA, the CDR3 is TGTGCCAGCAGCTTTTTACCGGGTGGTACGCAGTATTTT.

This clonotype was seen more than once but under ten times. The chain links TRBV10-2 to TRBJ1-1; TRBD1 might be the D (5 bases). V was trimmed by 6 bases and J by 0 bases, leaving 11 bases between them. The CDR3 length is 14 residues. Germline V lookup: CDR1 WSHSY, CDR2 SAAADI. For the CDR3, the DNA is TGCGCCAGCAGGATGACAGTAATGAACACTGAAGCTTTCTTT. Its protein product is CASRMTVMNTEAFF.